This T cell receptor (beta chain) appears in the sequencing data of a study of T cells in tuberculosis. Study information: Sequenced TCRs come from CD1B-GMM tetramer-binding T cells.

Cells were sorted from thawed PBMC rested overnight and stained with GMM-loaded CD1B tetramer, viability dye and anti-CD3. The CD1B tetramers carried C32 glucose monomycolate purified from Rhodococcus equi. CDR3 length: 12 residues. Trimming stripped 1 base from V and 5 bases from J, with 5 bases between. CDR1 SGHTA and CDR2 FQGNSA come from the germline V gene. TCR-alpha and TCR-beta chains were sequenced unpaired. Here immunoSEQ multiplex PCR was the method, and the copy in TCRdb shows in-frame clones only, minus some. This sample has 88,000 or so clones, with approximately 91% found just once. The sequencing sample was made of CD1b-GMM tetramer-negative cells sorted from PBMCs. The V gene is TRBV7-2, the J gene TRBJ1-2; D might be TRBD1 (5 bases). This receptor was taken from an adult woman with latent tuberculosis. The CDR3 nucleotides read TGTGCCAGCAGCTTAGAGGGGTATGGCTACACCTTC. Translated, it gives CASSLEGYGYTF. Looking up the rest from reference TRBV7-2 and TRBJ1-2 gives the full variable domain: GAGVSQSPSNKVTEKGKDVELRCDPISGHTALYWYRQSLGQGLEFLIYFQGNSAPDKSGLPSDRFSAERTGGSVSTLTIQRTQQEDSAVYLCASSLEGYGYTFGSGTRLTVV.